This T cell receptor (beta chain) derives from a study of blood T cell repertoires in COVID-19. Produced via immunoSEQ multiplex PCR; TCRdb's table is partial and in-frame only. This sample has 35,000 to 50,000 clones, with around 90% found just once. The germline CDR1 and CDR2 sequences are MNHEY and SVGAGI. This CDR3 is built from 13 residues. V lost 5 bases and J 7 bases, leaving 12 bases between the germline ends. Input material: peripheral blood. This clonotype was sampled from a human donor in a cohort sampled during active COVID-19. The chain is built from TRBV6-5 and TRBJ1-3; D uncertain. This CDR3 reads CASSQLGGNTIYF. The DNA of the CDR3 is TGTGCCAGCAGTCAGCTGGGAGGGAACACCATATATTTT.